This T cell receptor (beta chain) was documented in a study of Graves' ophthalmopathy and Graves' hyperthyroidism. This clonotype was counted ten times or more. Beta-chain TCR CDR3 regions were amplified from RNA transcripts. The authors performed first-round RT-PCR with HTBI primers and then a second-round multiplex PCR. Each CDR3 protein is one row after TCRdb ran MiXCR on the multiplex PCR reads. Found here are 400,000 to 500,000 distinct CDR3 sequences, 20% to 25% of them singletons; the top ten hold roughly 3.2%. The CDR3 has 15 amino acids. V shed 7 bases and J 7 bases; nucleotides not matched to a gene: 10.

V gene TRBV12-3 or TRBV12-4 combines with J gene TRBJ2-2, with TRBD1 identical over 9 bases. The sequencing input was peripheral blood. The clonotype originates from a woman aged 18-29 years with stable Graves' hyperthyroidism. The CDR3 DNA follows: TGTGCCAGCACCAGGGGGGACAGGGTCTACGGGGAGCTGTTTTTT. As protein: CASTRGDRVYGELFF.